This TCR beta chain stems from a study of T cell repertoires in cytomegalovirus infection. Study overall: The authors used CMV epitopes that were HLA-C-restricted (recently identified) and HLA-B-restricted (well studied). Indications came from public TCR beta signatures; they pointed to CMV infection and to a matching HLA type. Findings and limits, study-wide: In two of eight donors, the top clonotype was HLA-C-restricted CMV-specific. Of the TCR beta families, the public ones yielded a cumulative frequency that identified carriers of CMV plus the relevant HLA.

This CDR3 spans 14 amino acids. Germline trimming cut 5 bases from V and 3 bases from J; bases unmatched to any gene: 6. Germline V gene data show CDR1 as MNHEY and CDR2 as SMNVEV (reference sequence). Comment on this clonotype: No antigen is known for it.

Each CDR3 protein gets one entry after TCRdb re-called the reads with MiXCR. The sample has 200,000 to 250,000 distinct CDR3 sequences, about 38% seen once. The rearrangement links TRBV27 to TRBJ1-2; 7 positions match TRBD1. The source material was CD8+ T cells from cultured PBMCs, sampled from culture after CMV antigen stimulation. The sequence came from a human donor in good health (CMV status not recorded). Some clones in this sample may be carry-over from other donors' samples. This CDR3 is CASSPGQVYYGYTF. The CDR3, as DNA: TGTGCCAGCAGTCCCGGACAGGTTTACTATGGCTACACCTTC.